This is a list of T cell receptor beta chains from one sample in a study of immune heterogeneity within non-small cell lung tumors. TCRdb passed the multiplex PCR reads through MiXCR, listing each CDR3 protein once. Of approximately 31,000 distinct CDR3 sequences listed, 28% are singletons. Material: lung tumor tissue. These TCRs come from a man aged 35 to 55 with non-small cell lung cancer. CDR3s include the opening cysteine and the closing phenylalanine or tryptophan. The D gene is left open where the match is weak. Only part of the rows carry a size: once, few, many, or a class if the clone is expanded.

v_gene	abundance	j_gene	d_gene	CDR3aa	CDR3nt
TRBV4-3	many	TRBJ1-3	TRBD1	CASSQLGGQGGNTIYF	TGCGCCAGCAGCCAATTGGGTGGACAGGGGGGAAACACCATATATTTT
TRBV20-1	few	TRBJ2-3	TRBD2	CSAGLAGGGDTQYF	TGCAGTGCTGGACTAGCGGGAGGTGGAGATACGCAGTATTTT
TRBV7-9	-	TRBJ2-7	TRBD2	CASSLEGSGRPKYF	TGTGCCAGCAGCTTAGAGGGTAGCGGGAGGCCCAAGTACTTC
TRBV5-1	many	TRBJ1-2	-	CASSYGHREAYGYTF	TGCGCCAGCAGTTACGGACACCGAGAAGCCTATGGCTACACCTTC
TRBV30	-	TRBJ1-2	-	CACRPLGSSYGYTF	TGTGCCTGCAGGCCCCTGGGAAGCAGCTATGGCTACACCTTC
TRBV12-5	many	TRBJ1-1	-	CASGKTANTEAFF	TGTGCTAGTGGGAAGACTGCGAACACTGAAGCTTTCTTT
TRBV20-1	-	TRBJ2-1	TRBD2	CSARSGISLGEQFF	TGCAGTGCTCGTAGCGGGATCTCTTTGGGGGAGCAGTTCTTC
TRBV24-1	-	TRBJ2-2	TRBD1	CATSPGQVWNTGELFF	TGTGCCACCTCTCCGGGACAGGTTTGGAACACCGGGGAGCTGTTTTTT
TRBV6-5	few	TRBJ2-5	TRBD2	CASSYSPTSGRSKTQYF	TGTGCCAGCAGTTACTCGCCGACTAGCGGGAGAAGCAAGACCCAGTACTTC
TRBV14	-	TRBJ1-1	TRBD1	CASSRRWGQGQNTEDFF	TGTGCCAGCAGCCGGAGATGGGGACAGGGGCAGAACACTGAAGATTTCTTT
TRBV12-3/TRBV12-4	many	TRBJ1-5	-	CASSLNEAAGNQPQHF	TGTGCCAGCAGTTTAAATGAGGCAGCCGGTAATCAGCCCCAGCATTTT
TRBV6-1	many	TRBJ1-5	-	CASSSRNQPQHF	TGTGCCAGCAGTTCCCGCAATCAGCCCCAGCATTTT
TRBV25-1	many	TRBJ1-5	-	CASSEISVGQPQHF	TGTGCCAGCAGTGAAATAAGTGTGGGTCAGCCCCAGCATTTT
TRBV20-1	many	TRBJ2-1	-	CSAPLDSKWREAHNEQFF	TGCAGTGCGCCGTTAGATAGTAAATGGAGGGAGGCCCACAATGAGCAGTTCTTC
TRBV6-2/TRBV6-3	many	TRBJ2-3	-	CASSYSMDLPTDTQYF	TGTGCCAGCAGTTACTCGATGGACCTCCCGACGGATACGCAGTATTTT
TRBV30	many	TRBJ2-3	TRBD2	CAWSASGRIGDTQYF	TGTGCCTGGAGTGCCAGCGGGAGGATCGGGGATACGCAGTATTTT
TRBV7-2	few	TRBJ1-1	-	CASSLLGGSNTEAFF	TGTGCCAGCAGCTTATTGGGGGGGTCCAACACTGAAGCTTTCTTT
TRBV10-3	-	TRBJ2-1	TRBD2	CAISKGLEGVNEQFF	TGTGCCATCAGTAAGGGACTAGAGGGAGTTAATGAGCAGTTCTTC
TRBV7-2	-	TRBJ1-5	-	CASSCTYQPQHF	TGTGCCAGCAGCTGTACATATCAGCCCCAGCATTTT
TRBV4-2	many	TRBJ1-5	-	CASSQQWNQPQHF	TGTGCCAGCAGCCAACAGTGGAATCAGCCCCAGCATTTT
TRBV16	-	TRBJ2-1	-	CASSQGGEQFF	TGTGCCAGCAGCCAAGGAGGGGAGCAGTTCTTC
TRBV4-1	few	TRBJ1-1	-	CATREVEGGLGEAFF	TGCGCCACAAGAGAGGTGGAGGGGGGGCTTGGTGAAGCTTTCTTT
TRBV11-2	-	TRBJ2-2	-	CASSLGGFQSGELFF	TGTGCCAGCAGCTTAGGGGGGTTCCAGTCCGGGGAGCTGTTTTTT
TRBV30	many	TRBJ2-7	-	CAWSVKGSYEQYF	TGTGCCTGGAGTGTAAAGGGGAGCTACGAGCAGTACTTC
TRBV5-1	few	TRBJ2-5	-	CASSHRRGVEETQYF	TGCGCCAGCAGCCACCGCCGAGGAGTGGAAGAGACCCAGTACTTC
TRBV2	medium-sized	TRBJ1-5	-	CASRGQAHNQPQHF	TGTGCCAGCAGGGGTCAGGCACACAATCAGCCCCAGCATTTT
TRBV6-9	-	TRBJ1-1	-	CASSYYAVSGAANTEAFF	TGTGCCAGCAGTTACTACGCGGTATCGGGGGCTGCGAACACTGAAGCTTTCTTT
TRBV27	few	TRBJ2-5	-	CASSFDRSGTQYF	TGTGCCAGCAGTTTTGACAGGAGTGGGACCCAGTACTTC
TRBV2	few	TRBJ2-2	TRBD2	CASSGSSGTNTGELFF	TGTGCCAGCAGTGGGTCTAGCGGGACAAACACCGGGGAGCTGTTTTTT
TRBV4-2	few	TRBJ2-1	-	CASSQDPGNEQFF	TGTGCCAGCAGCCAAGATCCAGGGAATGAGCAGTTCTTC
TRBV2	many	TRBJ2-7	-	CASSELEQYF	TGTGCCAGCAGTGAACTTGAGCAGTACTTC
TRBV9	-	TRBJ1-1	TRBD1	CASSGDRGLNTEAFF	TGTGCCAGCAGCGGTGACAGGGGGCTTAACACTGAAGCTTTCTTT
TRBV19	many	TRBJ2-6	TRBD1	CASSIIGTGVSGANVLTF	TGTGCCAGTAGTATCATCGGGACAGGGGTGTCTGGGGCCAACGTCCTGACTTTC
TRBV19	many	TRBJ1-5	-	CASSSRGSSQPQHF	TGTGCCAGTAGTTCGCGGGGGTCGAGTCAGCCCCAGCATTTT
TRBV24-1	few	TRBJ2-3	-	CATSGGPSTDTQYF	TGTGCCACCAGTGGCGGCCCCAGCACAGATACGCAGTATTTT
TRBV5-4	few	TRBJ2-2	-	CASSLVENTGELFF	TGTGCCAGCAGCTTGGTGGAAAACACCGGGGAGCTGTTTTTT
TRBV11-3	-	TRBJ2-6	-	CASRRDPGANVLTF	TGTGCCAGCAGGAGAGACCCTGGGGCCAACGTCCTGACTTTC
TRBV6-6	many	TRBJ2-7	TRBD1	CASSYGTGAWYEQYF	TGTGCCAGCAGTTACGGCACAGGGGCATGGTACGAGCAGTACTTC
TRBV10-2	-	TRBJ2-7	-	CASTTKVGWLVGQSF	TGCGCCAGCACCACGAAGGTTGGGTGGTTAGTAGGGCAGTCCTTC
TRBV2	-	TRBJ2-4	-	CASSPGTLVTKNIQYF	TGTGCCAGCAGTCCCGGGACATTGGTAACCAAAAACATTCAGTACTTC
TRBV6-2/TRBV6-3	-	TRBJ1-2	-	CASSSRLESVYTF	TGTGCCAGCAGTTCCCGCCTAGAGTCTGTCTACACCTTC
TRBV18	-	TRBJ2-3	-	CASSGGIGTDTQYF	TGTGCCAGCTCGGGCGGGATCGGCACAGATACGCAGTATTTT
TRBV19	many	TRBJ2-7	-	CASSTTRQGGGYEQYF	TGTGCCAGTAGTACCACCCGACAGGGCGGGGGCTACGAGCAGTACTTC
TRBV5-1	-	TRBJ1-5	-	CASSVGMNQPQHF	TGCGCCAGCAGCGTAGGGATGAATCAGCCCCAGCATTTT
TRBV5-1	-	TRBJ2-5	-	CASRRLPKSEENQYF	TGCGCCAGCAGGCGCCTTCCGAAGTCCGAAGAGAACCAGTACTTC
TRBV4-1	-	TRBJ1-5	-	CASSHVPDSDQPQHF	TGCGCCAGCAGCCACGTCCCAGACTCAGATCAGCCCCAGCATTTT
TRBV4-1	many	TRBJ2-7	-	CASSRRDIGPEQYF	TGCGCCAGCAGCCGTAGGGACATCGGACCCGAGCAGTACTTC
TRBV4-2	-	TRBJ1-2	TRBD1	CASSQEDRAGYGYTF	TGTGCCAGCAGCCAAGAGGACAGGGCTGGCTATGGCTACACCTTC